The entry below gives a single T cell receptor (beta chain) sequence along with its context. From RNA transcripts, TCR beta CDR3 regions were amplified. Carried out on the TCR CDR3, a first-round RT-PCR used the HTBI primer set. TCRdb used MiXCR to reprocess the multiplex PCR reads, holding one entry per CDR3 protein. This sample has under 250,000 distinct CDR3 sequences, with about 15% found just once. This entry belongs to a study of T cells in Graves' hyperthyroidism and ophthalmopathy. The CDR3 contains 16 residues. Germline CDR1 reads MGHDK; CDR2 reads SYGVNS. The V end lost 4 bases, the J end lost 0 bases, and 12 bases lay between the germline ends. Every diagnosis used clinical symptoms, serum thyroxine and TRAb, thyroid ultrasound and orbital computed tomography.

The gene calls are TRBV25-1 and TRBJ2-2; D may be TRBD2 (6 bases). The receptor's source is a man aged 50-59 years with Graves' hyperthyroidism. Sequencing was done on a sample of blood. CDR3 nucleotides: TGTGCCAGCAGTGCCTTTGGGGGGTCGAACACCGGGGAGCTGTTTTTT. This codes for CASSAFGGSNTGELFF.